This T cell receptor beta chain was sequenced for a study of neurological immune-mediated disorders. The sample holds many counts of this clonotype. Its cognate antigen is unknown. The V and J ends lost 4 bases and 5 bases, in that order; junction bases with no gene match: 6. The CDR3 length is 15 residues. Study-wide findings and caveats: The multiple sclerosis repertoire cluster was associated with no clinical or MRI feature. HTLV-1-associated myelopathy led in TCR clonal expansion, while multiple sclerosis ranked lowest, below healthy controls.

PBMCs numbering 2 million and stored at -80 C yielded the unsorted libraries. Synthesis of cDNA was accomplished via 5'RACE employing 10-nucleotide random UMIs. TCRdb re-called the 5' RACE reads through MiXCR, storing one row per CDR3 protein. The sample holds 45,000 to 55,000 distinct CDR3 sequences, over 3% seen once. The TCR was taken from a man aged 35-49 years with multiple sclerosis. The rearrangement joins TRBV12-3 or TRBV12-4 to TRBJ2-2, with 8 bases lining up with TRBD1. Material: PBMCs. The CDR3 DNA follows: TGTGCCAGCAGTTATGGACAGGGTTGGACCGGGGAGCTGTTTTTT. Translating gives CASSYGQGWTGELFF.